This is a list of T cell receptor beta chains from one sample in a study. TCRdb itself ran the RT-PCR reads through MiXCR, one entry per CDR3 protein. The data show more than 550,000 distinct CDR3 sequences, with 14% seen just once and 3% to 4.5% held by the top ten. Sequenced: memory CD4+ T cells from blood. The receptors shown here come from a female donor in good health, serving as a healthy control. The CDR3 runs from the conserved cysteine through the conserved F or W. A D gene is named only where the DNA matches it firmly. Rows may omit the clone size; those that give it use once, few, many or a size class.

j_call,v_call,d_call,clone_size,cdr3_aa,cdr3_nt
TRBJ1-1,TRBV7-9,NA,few,CASNSIRGGTEAFF,TGTGCCAGCAATTCAATCCGGGGAGGGACTGAAGCTTTCTTT
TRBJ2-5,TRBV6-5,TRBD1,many,CASSQSTGTHRGETQYF,TGTGCCAGCAGTCAGAGTACCGGGACCCACAGGGGGGAGACCCAGTACTTC
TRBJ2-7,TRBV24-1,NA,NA,CATSDLWLEEQYF,TGTGCCACCAGTGATTTGTGGCTCGAAGAGCAGTACTTC
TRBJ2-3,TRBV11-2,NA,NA,CASSLKEPTDTQYF,TGTGCCAGCAGCTTAAAGGAGCCCACAGATACGCAGTATTTT
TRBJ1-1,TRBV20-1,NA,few,CTPRGGANTEAFF,TGCACTCCCAGGGGCGGGGCGAACACTGAAGCTTTCTTT
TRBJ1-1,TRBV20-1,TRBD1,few,CSASYITGGTEAFF,TGCAGTGCTTCCTACATTACAGGGGGGACTGAAGCTTTCTTT
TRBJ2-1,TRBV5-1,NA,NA,CASSFSVGEWQFF,TGCGCCAGCAGCTTCAGCGTCGGGGAGTGGCAGTTCTTC
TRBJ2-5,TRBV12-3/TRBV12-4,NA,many,CASSQDSRETQYF,TGTGCCAGCAGTCAGGATAGTAGAGAGACCCAGTACTTC
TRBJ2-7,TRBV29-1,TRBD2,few,CSEMRGTIGYEQYF,TGCAGCGAGATGCGGGGGACTATAGGCTACGAGCAGTACTTC
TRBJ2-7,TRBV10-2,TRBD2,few,CASRLQRESNEQYF,TGCGCCAGCAGACTTCAGCGGGAGAGCAACGAGCAGTACTTC
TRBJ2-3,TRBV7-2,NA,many,CASSLAWSTDTQYF,TGTGCCAGCAGCTTAGCTTGGAGCACAGATACGCAGTATTTT